This record concerns one T cell receptor (beta chain) sequence. The data were taken from a study of radiotherapy plus CTLA-4 blockade in lung cancer. Study overall: Objective responses were recorded in about 18% of patients, with disease control recorded in about 30%.

V lost 0 bases to trimming and J lost 1 base, with 4 bases between them. The CDR3 sequence is 14 residues long. CDR1 is SEHNR and CDR2 is FQNEAQ in the germline V gene (reference sequence). Profiling relied on immunoSEQ multiplex PCR, and the TCRdb table lists in-frame clones only, not all of them. The sample comprises around 99,000 clones, approximately 86% of which are singletons, and 4.9% rests with the top ten. The V gene is TRBV7-9, the J gene TRBJ1-5, with D unresolved. The source is a human donor with non-small cell lung cancer that progressed on radiotherapy plus ipilimumab. The sample in question was peripheral blood, obtained from a patient treated with radiotherapy plus ipilimumab. The CDR3 sequence: CASSLAPSNQPQHF. The CDR3 nucleotides read TGTGCCAGCAGCTTAGCACCGAGCAATCAGCCCCAGCATTTT.